The rows below give T cell receptor beta chains drawn from one sample of a study of blood T cell repertoires in COVID-19. Method: immunoSEQ multiplex PCR; TCRdb's copy keeps in-frame clones and lacks some. The table includes roughly 250,000 clones, approximately 85% detected once. The sample comprised peripheral blood. These receptors originate from a human donor with COVID-19, enrolled during active disease. The donor label of this sample is uncertain. Both conserved end residues are trimmed from each CDR3. Each record gives: V gene, J gene, CDR3 protein.

>TRBV6-2/TRBV6-3|TRBJ2-4
ASSYEPGDSKNIQY
>TRBV9|TRBJ2-7
ASSVVAGGDEQY
>TRBV6-6|TRBJ2-4
ASSYAGGENIQY
>TRBV28|TRBJ2-3
ASRPTDRGRTDTQY
>TRBV7-9|TRBJ2-1
ASSSGYNEQF
>TRBV6-5|TRBJ2-7
ASSTDRATYEQY
>TRBV5-5|TRBJ1-1
ASSLAGRHLAAF
>TRBV20-1|TRBJ2-5
SASPGGAETQY
>TRBV7-6|TRBJ2-7
ASSPLGQGSYEQY
>TRBV6-1|TRBJ1-1
ASSEGQGASTEAF
>TRBV27|TRBJ2-5
ASRGSMNQETQY
>TRBV2|TRBJ1-3
ASRRTISGNTIY
>TRBV19|TRBJ1-3
ASSPQARSGNTIY
>TRBV3-1/TRBV3-2|TRBJ2-7
ASSQGGPTREQY
>TRBV5-6|TRBJ2-7
ASSLVGQAYEQY
>TRBV19|TRBJ1-1
ASSIPDRATEAF
>TRBV6-4|TRBJ2-1
ASSDSSGPRRDEQF
>TRBV10-2|TRBJ1-1
ASSAGVTEAF
>TRBV12-3/TRBV12-4|TRBJ1-1
ASSFYRNTEAF
>TRBV5-6|TRBJ1-2
ASSLVGVGGGGYT
>TRBV6-6|TRBJ1-2
ATAWGVDNYGYT
>TRBV4-1|TRBJ2-1
ASSQDGRGSGTSGREYNEQF
>TRBV5-1|TRBJ2-3
ASRKSDRSTDTQY
>TRBV28|TRBJ2-7
ASSLSGQGLNEQY
>TRBV3-1/TRBV3-2|TRBJ1-4
ASSQLAVRTGTEKLF
>TRBV9|TRBJ1-3
ASTQGGGMGSGNTIY
>TRBV12-3/TRBV12-4|TRBJ1-1
ASSWTAYTEAF
>TRBV21-1|TRBJ2-1
ASSFRTSGEEGDSRSYNEQF
>TRBV7-3|TRBJ1-6
ASSLSSRGNSPLH
>TRBV7-2|TRBJ2-1
ASSPRPAGGHNEQF
>TRBV7-8|TRBJ2-7
ASSTDAGLSYEQY
>TRBV20-1|TRBJ1-1
SASDEGAYTEAF
>TRBV29-1|TRBJ1-1
SVSGQANTEAF
>TRBV5-1|TRBJ1-3
ASSLAPLPSGNTIY
>TRBV6-6|TRBJ1-2
ASSADGYGYT
>TRBV5-6|TRBJ1-1
ASSLNRAEAF
>TRBV7-3|TRBJ1-3
ASSLRVVSGNTIY
>TRBV29-1|TRBJ2-7
SVETGQGSYEQY
>TRBV28|TRBJ1-1
ASSPGQGAMTEAF
>TRBV6-5|TRBJ1-5
ASRRQGAAQPQH
>TRBV5-1|TRBJ1-4
ASSFSGTENEKLF